This T cell receptor beta chain appears in the sequencing data of a study of T cell responses to AZD1222 COVID-19 vaccine. Profiled with immunoSEQ multiplex PCR; TCRdb holds only in-frame clones, not every one. The profile covers 130,000 or so clones, with roughly 91% appearing a single time and under 1.2% taken by the ten largest. Germline CDR1 MDHEN, CDR2 SYDVKM. Unmatched junction bases numbered 2, after V lost 7 bases and J lost 0 bases. CDR3 size: 14 residues. The receptor was derived from an adult who received the AZD1222 COVID-19 vaccine. Sequenced material: peripheral blood, taken 28 days after the second AZD1222 dose. V usage is TRBV28 and J usage is TRBJ2-3; 9 bases align to TRBD2. The CDR3 DNA reads as TGTGCCAGCATGACTAGCGGCAGCACAGATACGCAGTATTTT. Translation: CASMTSGSTDTQYF.